This T cell receptor (beta chain) comes out of a study of blood T cell repertoires in COVID-19. Study summary: COVID-19 samples, acute and convalescent, were from the United States, Italy and Spain.

In the study's own analysis: Nucleated cell number was recorded as an estimate derived from reference gene primer amplification. This table comes from immunoSEQ multiplex PCR, and its TCRdb copy is limited to in-frame clones, with some not included. That table gives V, J and clone size, and the DNA gave D and trimming. The table shows approximately 300,000 clones, with 90% occurring only once. Seattle enrolled patients during active infection and tracked them longitudinally. The length of the CDR3 is 10 residues. In germline, CDR1 is MDHEN, CDR2 SYDVKM. Trimming took 6 bases from V and 2 from J, leaving 2 bases between them.

The clonotype was recovered from a woman in her 30s with COVID-19, enrolled during active disease. The chain employs TRBV28 and TRBJ2-7; no clear D gene. The sample was peripheral blood. CDR3 bases: TGTGCCAGCAGCACCTACGAGCAGTACTTC. This codes for CASSTYEQYF.